A single sample gave rise to the 31 T cell receptor beta chains below, sequenced in a study of CD8 T cells in Susac syndrome (dated by TCRdb to between 2018 and 2021). Library preparation employed the immunoSEQ multiplex PCR assay. RNA was extracted with the RNeasy kit and 0.5 to 1 ug was reverse transcribed using random hexamers. Clones were called with MiXCR by TCRdb after fastp trimmed the public reads at Q25, and only in-frame beta chains were retained. Rows are unified per CDR3 protein, each entry keeping the most common DNA and genes. Within this sample are a few hundred thousand distinct CDR3 sequences, with about 93% of them counted one time only. Together, the top ten hold around 0.15% of the sample. The sample taken for sequencing was CD8+ T cells from PBMCs. These receptors all stem from a human donor with multiple sclerosis.

The V gene is TRBV5-6, the J gene TRBJ2-1, with D tentatively TRBD1 (6 bases). The length of the CDR3 is 17 residues. CDR1 and CDR2 from the germline V gene are SGHDT and YYEEEE. The V end was cut by 4 bases, the J end by 4 bases, with 21 bases between. The CDR3 DNA reads as TGTGCCAGCAGCACCCGCGACCTTGTGACAGGTTACAATGAGCAGTTCTTC. Amino acid sequence: CASSTRDLVTGYNEQFF.

The J gene is TRBJ1-5, the V gene TRBV6-2 or TRBV6-3; D is unclear. V gave up 2 bases and J gave up 6 bases, with 8 bases separating them. The CDR3 consists of 13 residues. Germline lookup yields CDR1 MNHEY and CDR2 SVGEGT. Here the CDR3 DNA reads TGTGCCAGCAGTTACGGTCCGGGTCAGCCCCAGCATTTT. Protein: CASSYGPGQPQHF.

The chain recombines TRBV10-3 with TRBJ2-1; maybe TRBD1 (5 bases). The CDR3 length is 14 residues. V gave up 2 bases and J gave up 5 bases, with 10 bases separating them. Germline V gene lookup returns CDR1 ENHRY and CDR2 SYGVKD. DNA of the CDR3: TGTGCCATCAGTGAGGCCGGCAGGGACAATGAGCAGTTCTTC. This codes for CAISEAGRDNEQFF.

CDR3 DNA: TGTGCCAGCAGTTCTAGCGGGGGGCAGGATACGCAGTATTTT. It codes for CASSSSGGQDTQYF. This sequence joins TRBV7-9 and TRBJ2-3, with 11 bases identical to TRBD2. CDR3 length equals 14 residues. CDR1 SEHNR and CDR2 FQNEAQ come from the germline V gene (reference sequence). Trimming at V came to 6 bases and at J to 6 bases, leaving 5 bases not matched to a gene.

This chain connects TRBV13 to TRBJ2-1; 9 bases align to TRBD2. The junction had 20 bases not matched to a gene; V was cut back by 0 bases and J by 8 bases. The CDR3 totals 20 residues. Per germline, CDR1 PRHDT and CDR2 FYEKMQ (reference sequence). CDR3 nucleotides: TGTGCCAGCAGCTTAGGCCTCCAAAACCGGGTAGCGGGGGAGAACCATGAGCAGTTCTTC. It is translated as CASSLGLQNRVAGENHEQFF.

The chain is built from TRBV2 and TRBJ2-2; 10 nucleotides align to TRBD1. The V gene end was trimmed by 0 bases and the J gene end by 4 bases; junction bases not matched to a gene: 14. Germline CDR1 is SNHLY and CDR2 is FYNNEI. There are 20 residues in the CDR3. The CDR3: CASSEAADWGQGLSTGELFF. The CDR3 DNA is TGTGCCAGCAGTGAAGCTGCAGATTGGGGACAGGGGCTGAGCACCGGGGAGCTGTTTTTT.

This chain links TRBV7-9 with TRBJ2-1; D is unresolved. V lost 10 bases and J 9 bases, leaving 13 bases between the germline ends. Germline CDR1 is SEHNR and CDR2 is FQNEAQ (reference sequence). The CDR3 has 11 residues. In DNA, the CDR3 is TGTGCCATCAGAGTTTCAAGTGAGCAGTTCTTC. This sequence encodes CAIRVSSEQFF.

The chain recombines TRBV18 with TRBJ2-7; no definite D call. The germline gives CDR1 KGHSH, CDR2 LQKENI. This CDR3 is built from 15 residues. Trimming stripped 0 bases from V and 6 bases from J, with 15 bases between. CDR3 DNA: TGTGCCAGCTCACCACCGGAACAGACCCTCGGCGAGCAGTACTTC. Translated: CASSPPEQTLGEQYF.

This chain connects TRBV7-9 to TRBJ2-7; TRBD1 is a possible D gene (5 bases). Germline CDR1 and CDR2: SEHNR and FQNEAQ (reference sequence). Trimming cost V 5 bases and J 6 bases, with 26 bases left between them. The CDR3 length is 17 residues. The CDR3 coding sequence is TGTGCCAGCAGCCCAACGACTGCCAGGGTCTCCTATTCCGAGCAGTACTTC. It translates to CASSPTTARVSYSEQYF.

The chain is built from TRBV2 and TRBJ1-6; the match to TRBD1 covers 10 bases. V trimming: 0 bases; J trimming: 7 bases; junction bases outside the gene matches: 3. This CDR3 region has 16 residues. Germline CDR1 reads SNHLY; CDR2 reads FYNNEI. The CDR3 region is CASSEAGQGPNSPLHF. DNA for the CDR3: TGTGCCAGCAGTGAAGCGGGACAGGGGCCGAATTCACCCCTCCACTTT.

The V and J genes are TRBV12-3 or TRBV12-4 and TRBJ2-7, with D perhaps TRBD1 (5 bases). The CDR3 is made up of 13 amino acids. Trimming shortened V by 6 bases and J by 0 bases, and 9 bases separated the two germline ends. CDR3 sequence reads: CASRGANSYEQYF. The CDR3 DNA follows: TGTGCCAGCAGAGGGGCTAACTCCTACGAGCAGTACTTC.

The chain couples TRBV24-1 to TRBJ1-1; unclear D gene. The CDR3 has 11 amino acids. Germline lookup yields CDR1 KGHDR and CDR2 SFDVKD. V was cut by 4 bases and J by 7 bases, with 6 bases left in between. CDR3 in amino acids: CATSEGFEAFF. The DNA of the CDR3 is TGTGCCACCAGTGAGGGTTTTGAAGCTTTCTTT.

There are a few counts of this clonotype. V and J are TRBV6-5 and TRBJ1-1; D remains unclear. Germline V gene sequence: CDR1 MNHEY, CDR2 SVGAGI. The length of the CDR3 is 12 residues. Trimming stripped 4 bases from V and 7 bases from J, with 10 bases between. The CDR3 sequence: CASSLDGDEAFF. CDR3 sequence (DNA): TGTGCCAGCAGTTTGGACGGTGATGAAGCTTTCTTT.

The chain carries TRBV27 and TRBJ2-1, with a weak D call TRBD2 (5 bases). The CDR3 is 16 residues long. Per germline, CDR1 MNHEY and CDR2 SMNVEV (reference sequence). Deletions cut 6 bases from V and 5 bases from J, with 20 bases between. The CDR3 bases are TGTGCCAGCAGCAAAATTGCGGGCCCGCTCCACAATGAGCAGTTCTTC. It is translated as CASSKIAGPLHNEQFF.

CDR3 region: CASSLDWRQFF. The DNA of the CDR3 is TGTGCCAGCAGCTTAGATTGGCGCCAGTTCTTC. The J gene is TRBJ2-1, the V gene TRBV11-2, with D hard to call. The CDR3 length is 11 residues. The germline gives CDR1 SGHAT, CDR2 FQNNGV. Trimming took off 0 bases at V and 13 bases at J, with 7 bases between the two ends.

The chain combines TRBV12-3 or TRBV12-4 with TRBJ2-2, with a weak D call TRBD2 (5 bases). The V gene lost 6 bases and the J gene lost 9 bases, with 8 bases spanning the gap. The CDR3 sequence is 11 residues long. CDR3 sequence (DNA): TGTGCCAGCAGCCCGGGGTGGGAGCTGTTTTTT. Protein sequence: CASSPGWELFF.

The rearrangement links TRBV4-2 to TRBJ1-1; TRBD1 aligns across 8 bases. The germline gives CDR1 LGHNA, CDR2 YNFKEQ. V trimming: 4 bases; J trimming: 7 bases; junction bases outside the gene matches: 2. The CDR3 totals 12 residues. CDR3 sequence (DNA): TGTGCCAGCAGCCTGACAGGGGATGAAGCTTTCTTT. Translation: CASSLTGDEAFF.

The chain carries TRBV2 and TRBJ2-6, with D possibly matching TRBD2 (5 bases). CDR1 SNHLY and CDR2 FYNNEI come from the germline V gene. The CDR3 contains 18 residues. Trimming took 0 bases from V and 4 from J, leaving 16 bases between them. DNA for the CDR3: TGTGCCAGCAGTGAAGCTAGAGGGATGAGTTCCGGGGCCAACGTCCTGACTTTC. Encoded protein: CASSEARGMSSGANVLTF.

The V call is TRBV30, the J call TRBJ1-1; D gene ambiguous. The CDR3 loop spans 13 amino acids. Per the germline V gene, CDR1 is GTSNPN and CDR2 is SVGIG (reference sequence). V was clipped by 1 base and J by 0 bases, with 6 bases between them. CDR3 DNA sequence: TGTGCCTGGAGTGGCTCCTTGAACACTGAAGCTTTCTTT. It yields the protein CAWSGSLNTEAFF.

The J gene is TRBJ2-7, the V gene TRBV23-1; 10 bases are a match to TRBD1. TRBV23-1 is treated as an ORF (open reading frame) with a function not yet certain. This CDR3 spans 14 amino acids. Trimming at V came to 0 bases and at J to 6 bases, leaving 2 bases not matched to a gene. The DNA of the CDR3 is TGCGCCAGCAGTCAATCGAGGACAGGGGGCGAGCAGTACTTC. This sequence encodes CASSQSRTGGEQYF.

The rearrangement links TRBV29-1 to TRBJ2-7; D not certain. The CDR3 loop spans 14 amino acids. Trimming stripped 4 bases from V and 0 bases from J, with 13 bases between. The germline CDR1 and CDR2 sequences are SQVTM and ANQGSEA. CDR3 DNA sequence: TGCAGCGTTGTGAGCATCTCGTCCTCCTACGAGCAGTACTTC. Translated: CSVVSISSSYEQYF.

V gene TRBV13 combines with J gene TRBJ2-5; D is unresolved. Germline V gene sequence: CDR1 PRHDT, CDR2 FYEKMQ (reference sequence). The V and J ends lost 2 bases and 4 bases respectively, with 8 bases between them. The length of the CDR3 is 13 residues. The CDR3 bases are TGTGCCAGCAGCTTATTGGTAGGAGAGACCCAGTACTTC. This encodes CASSLLVGETQYF.

The V gene is TRBV12-3 or TRBV12-4, the J gene TRBJ2-7; 12 nucleotides match TRBD2. The CDR3 is 15 amino acids. V shed 5 bases and J 3 bases; nucleotides not matched to a gene: 5. CDR3: CASSPTSGRYYEQYF. DNA of the CDR3: TGTGCCAGCAGTCCTACTAGCGGGAGGTACTACGAGCAGTACTTC.

The chain couples TRBV7-2 to TRBJ2-7; 9 bases line up with TRBD1. The CDR3 runs 18 residues. Germline trimming cut 1 base from V and 7 bases from J; bases unmatched to any gene: 17. Looked up from germline, CDR1 is SGHTA and CDR2 is FQGNSA. The CDR3 region is CASSLEGSGTGPQGEQYF. The CDR3 nucleotides read TGTGCCAGCAGCTTAGAGGGCTCAGGGACAGGGCCCCAGGGGGAGCAGTACTTC. The whole variable domain, remainder taken from reference TRBV7-2 and TRBJ2-7, is GAGVSQSPSNKVTEKGKDVELRCDPISGHTALYWYRQSLGQGLEFLIYFQGNSAPDKSGLPSDRFSAERTGGSVSTLTIQRTQQEDSAVYLCASSLEGSGTGPQGEQYFGPGTRLTVT.

The chain uses TRBV6-1 and TRBJ2-1, with TRBD2 matching 8 bases. This CDR3 is built from 13 residues. The J segment lost 5 bases and the V segment lost 6 bases, leaving 3 bases of the junction unmatched. Germline lookup yields CDR1 MNHNS and CDR2 SASEGT. CDR3 region: CASSETSDNEQFF. For the CDR3, the DNA is TGTGCCAGCAGCGAGACTAGCGACAATGAGCAGTTCTTC.

J is TRBJ2-7 and V is TRBV4-1; D is possibly TRBD2 (5 bases). This CDR3 spans 14 amino acids. Germline V gives CDR1 MGHRA, CDR2 YSYEKL. Trimming shortened V by 5 bases and J by 2 bases, and 13 bases separated the two germline ends. Here the CDR3 DNA reads TGCGCCAGCAGCTCGTGGACTGGTACCTACGAGCAGTACTTC. Protein product: CASSSWTGTYEQYF.

The V call is TRBV25-1, the J call TRBJ2-1; D might be TRBD1 (5 bases). Trimming pared 6 bases from V and 4 bases from J, leaving 13 bases between. The length of the CDR3 is 14 residues. CDR1 is MGHDK, CDR2 SYGVNS, per germline. DNA for the CDR3: TGTGCCAGCAGCGGGTGGGGCAATTACAATGAGCAGTTCTTC. Residues: CASSGWGNYNEQFF.

The gene calls are TRBV4-1 and TRBJ2-5, with D possibly TRBD1 on 5 matching bases. This CDR3 has 15 residues. The germline gives CDR1 MGHRA, CDR2 YSYEKL. V lost 1 base to trimming and J lost 5 bases, with 14 bases between them. This CDR3 is CASSQGSGLSETQYF. The DNA of the CDR3 is TGCGCCAGCAGCCAAGGATCAGGGCTTTCGGAGACCCAGTACTTC.

The chain couples TRBV7-3 to TRBJ1-2; possibly TRBD1 for D (5 bases). The CDR3 runs to 15 residues. Germline V CDR1 and CDR2: SGHTA, FQGTGA. V was clipped by 0 bases and J by 8 bases, with 16 bases between them. The DNA of the CDR3 is TGTGCCAGCAGCTTAACGGGGGGACCGCCAAGCGGCTACACCTTC. This sequence encodes CASSLTGGPPSGYTF.

This chain joins TRBV3-1 and TRBJ1-1; no clear D gene. The length of the CDR3 is 19 residues. Trimming shortened V by 0 bases and J by 4 bases, and 24 bases separated the two germline ends. Germline V lookup: CDR1 LGHDT, CDR2 YNNKEL (reference sequence). CDR3 residues: CASSQDEMLRTPLSTEAFF. CDR3 sequence (DNA): TGTGCCAGCAGCCAAGATGAAATGCTCAGGACCCCCCTGAGCACTGAAGCTTTCTTT.

CDR3 protein: CASSLTPLDTEAFF. The CDR3 DNA reads as TGTGCCAGCAGCTTGACTCCCTTGGACACTGAAGCTTTCTTT. V gene TRBV13 combines with J gene TRBJ1-1, with D unclear. The V end lost 3 bases, the J end lost 3 bases, and 11 bases lay between the germline ends. The CDR3 loop spans 14 amino acids. Germline V gives CDR1 PRHDT, CDR2 FYEKMQ (reference sequence).